The T cell receptor (beta chain) under discussion was sequenced for a study of blood T cells in healthy people across ages (dated by TCRdb to between 2015 and 2017). Background for the entire study: Template switching captured roughly one uniquely barcoded TCR beta cDNA molecule per two T cells in model experiments. The study measured age-related changes in TCR beta repertoire diversity using deep sequencing normalized with unique cDNA molecular identifiers. Donors were grouped into four age groups: young (average approximately 15 years), middle-aged (approximately 41), aged (about 60) and long-lived (about 82). Donors of different ages were randomly distributed across sequencing lanes to avoid experimental bias. For two donors (one aged 18 to 30 and one aged 80 or older), the study analyzed two additional independent replicas of 1 million unique cDNA reads from the same blood draw. The study at large found these results: Since profiling was done on bulk unsorted PBMCs, naive and antigen-experienced compartments could not be conclusively compared. Observed TCR beta diversity per million T cells fell roughly linearly with age, and a significant reduction was already apparent by age roughly 40. There was a strong correlation between observed TCR beta diversity and the percentage of naive T cells measured by flow cytometry. The CMV infection status of donors was not known, potentially confounding age-related changes in expanded clonotypes. Total diversity estimates from one million sequenced T cells were considered lower bounds and underestimates. Compared with the aged group, the long-lived group had more naive CD4+ T cells, fewer expanded clones and increased TCR diversity, suggesting age selection.

The CDR3 runs 14 amino acids, cysteine and phenylalanine included. The only DNA kept is the CDR3, 42 bases in frame from the first base. The germline ends are 9 bases apart after V is trimmed by 1 base and J by 5 bases. According to the germline V gene, CDR1 reads SGHTA and CDR2 reads FQGNSA. Systemically healthy Caucasian individuals from Russia, around 39 in total and aged about 6 to 95 years, were included as donors. Around 10 milliliters of peripheral blood were collected from each donor into EDTA-treated Vacutainer tubes. Ficoll-Paque density-gradient centrifugation was used to isolate PBMCs, with at least 6.5 million per sample. Trizol reagent was used to extract total RNA from PBMCs, with at least 5 micrograms per sample. For every donor, flow cytometry on a PBMC aliquot measured the percentage of naive CD45RAhigh/CD27high T cells. Preparation of the library involved 5' RACE. Sequencing was carried out with an Illumina HiSeq 2500. A second PCR of 7 to 11 cycles was performed with a sample-barcoded 5' primer and a J-beta primer mix. A template-switch 5' adaptor carrying 12 random nucleotides introduced a unique molecular identifier onto each TCR beta cDNA molecule. Each sample yielded at least 2.5 million CDR3-containing paired-end reads. The Mint cDNA synthesis kit, primed by a TRBC-specific oligonucleotide, was used to synthesize first-strand cDNA from all RNA. All cDNA was treated with uracil-DNA glycosylase and then went through a first 18-cycle PCR with the universal primers M1SS and BC2_uni_R. The original methods were these. Normalization of each sample was performed by random selection of 1 million high-quality reads, each carrying a distinct molecular identifier. Instead of being binned into consensus sequences, reads that shared molecular identifiers were thrown out. MiTCR, with a Q25 quality threshold and the strictest error-elimination algorithm, was used for CDR3 identification, clonotype clustering and error correction. Lower-bound total TCR beta diversity was estimated with a nonparametric unseen species model using Euler transformation. Through fastp at Q25 and MiXCR, TCRdb rebuilt clones from the public reads, retaining in-frame beta chains. Duplicate CDR3 protein sequences are folded into a single record with the most common DNA and genes. These V and J calls are TCRdb output, not the study's own analysis. The sample table contains 550,000 to 700,000 distinct CDR3 sequences; only one count was recorded for about 25% of them. Around 18% of the sample lies in the top ten.

Notes on this clonotype: Its antigen is not yet known. No base qualities exist here, and no much larger clone lies one base off it.

This TCR came from a woman aged 65 to 85 in good health. The sequence joins TRBV7-2 to TRBJ2-1, with no confidently assigned D gene. The specimen was blood. At the DNA level, the sequence is TGTGCCAGCAGCTTAGGCGGTACGAACAATGAGCAGTTCTTC. The encoded protein is CASSLGGTNNEQFF.